This T cell receptor beta chain was documented in a study of a mutant IDH1 vaccine in newly diagnosed glioma. Study at large: Vaccinations, eight in total, occurred in weeks 1, 3, 5, 7, 11, 15, 19, 23. Earlier therapy was either radiotherapy, temozolomide, or both, and most got both. Vaccine administration was initiated 4-6 weeks following radiotherapy alone, or with temozolomide cycles.

Time point reported: week 23, last vaccination. Every vaccine dose comprised 300 ug of mutant IDH1 20-mer peptide plus topical imiquimod. Notes on this clone: Its target is not known.

Method: immunoSEQ multiplex PCR; TCRdb's copy keeps in-frame clones and lacks some. Of tens of thousands of clones in the sample, under 80% are singletons; the top ten hold 5.3%. V lost 6 bases and J lost 2, with 11 bases in between. The CDR3 extends over 14 amino acids. Germline V lookup: CDR1 MGHRA, CDR2 YSYEKL. The source material was PBMCs, sampled from a glioma patient whose treatment included an IDH1 peptide vaccine. The sequence was collected from a man aged 50 or older with glioma. This chain uses TRBV4-1 with TRBJ1-5, with D unresolved. The CDR3, as DNA: TGCGCCAGCAGTTTGTACAGCGGCAATCAGCCCCAGCATTTT. This gives the protein CASSLYSGNQPQHF.